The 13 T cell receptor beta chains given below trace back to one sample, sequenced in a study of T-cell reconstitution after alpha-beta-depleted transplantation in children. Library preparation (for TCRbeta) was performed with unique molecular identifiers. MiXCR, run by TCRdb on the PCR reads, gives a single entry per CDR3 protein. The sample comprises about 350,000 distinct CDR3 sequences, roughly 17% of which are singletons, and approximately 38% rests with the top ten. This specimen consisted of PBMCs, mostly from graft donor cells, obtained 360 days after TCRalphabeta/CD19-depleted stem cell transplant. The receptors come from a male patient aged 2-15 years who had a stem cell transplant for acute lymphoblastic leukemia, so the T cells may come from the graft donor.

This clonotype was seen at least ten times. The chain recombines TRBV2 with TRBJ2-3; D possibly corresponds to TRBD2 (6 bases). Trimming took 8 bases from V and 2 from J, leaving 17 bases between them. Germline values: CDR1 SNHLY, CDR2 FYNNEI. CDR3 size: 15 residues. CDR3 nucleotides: TGTGCCAGCTCCCCGGGGTGGAGGGACACAGATACGCAGTATTTT. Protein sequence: CASSPGWRDTDTQYF.

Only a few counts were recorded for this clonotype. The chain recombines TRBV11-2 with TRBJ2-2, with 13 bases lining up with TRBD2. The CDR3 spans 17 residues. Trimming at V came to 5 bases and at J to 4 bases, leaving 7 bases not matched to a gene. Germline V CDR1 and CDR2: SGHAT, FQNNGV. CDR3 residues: CASSRTSGRASTGELFF. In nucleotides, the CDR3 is TGTGCCAGCAGCCGCACTAGCGGGAGGGCCAGCACCGGGGAGCTGTTTTTT.

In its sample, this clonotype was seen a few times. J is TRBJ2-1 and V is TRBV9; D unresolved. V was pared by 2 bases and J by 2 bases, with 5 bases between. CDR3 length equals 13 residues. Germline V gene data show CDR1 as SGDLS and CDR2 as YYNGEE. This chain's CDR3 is CASSVQTYNEQFF. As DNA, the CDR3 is TGTGCCAGCAGCGTTCAGACCTACAATGAGCAGTTCTTC.

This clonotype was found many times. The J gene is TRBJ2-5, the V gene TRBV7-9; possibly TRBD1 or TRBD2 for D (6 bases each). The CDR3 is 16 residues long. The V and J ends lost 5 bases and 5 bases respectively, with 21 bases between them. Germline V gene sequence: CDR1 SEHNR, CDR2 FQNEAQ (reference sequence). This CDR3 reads CASSPSGLARGETQYF. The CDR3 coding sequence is TGTGCCAGCAGCCCATCGGGACTGGCGAGGGGGGAGACCCAGTACTTC.

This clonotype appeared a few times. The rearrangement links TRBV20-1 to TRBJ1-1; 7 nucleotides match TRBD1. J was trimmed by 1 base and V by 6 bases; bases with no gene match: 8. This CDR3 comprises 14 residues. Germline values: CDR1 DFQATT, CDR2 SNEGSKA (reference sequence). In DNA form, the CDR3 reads TGCAGTGCCTTCCCGACAGGGCGGAACACTGAAGCTTTCTTT. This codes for CSAFPTGRNTEAFF.

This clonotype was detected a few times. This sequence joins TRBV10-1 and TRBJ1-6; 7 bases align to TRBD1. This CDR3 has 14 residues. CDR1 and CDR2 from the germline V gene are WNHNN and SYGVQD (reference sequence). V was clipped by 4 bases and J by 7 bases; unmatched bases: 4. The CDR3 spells CASSAGTANSPLHF. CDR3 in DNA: TGCGCCAGCAGTGCCGGGACAGCCAATTCACCCCTCCACTTT.

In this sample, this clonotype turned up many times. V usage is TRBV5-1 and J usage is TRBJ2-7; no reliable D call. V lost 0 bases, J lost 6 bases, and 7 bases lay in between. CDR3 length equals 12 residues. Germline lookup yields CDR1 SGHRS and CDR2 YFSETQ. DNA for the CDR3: TGCGCCAGCAGCTTGGTAGGGTCCGAGCAGTACTTC. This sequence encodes CASSLVGSEQYF.

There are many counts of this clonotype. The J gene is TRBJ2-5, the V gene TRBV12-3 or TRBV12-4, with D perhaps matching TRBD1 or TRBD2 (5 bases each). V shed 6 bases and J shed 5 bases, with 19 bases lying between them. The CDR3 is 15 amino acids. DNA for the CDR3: TGTGCCAGCAGCACCCTCCAGGGAGAATTGGAGACCCAGTACTTC. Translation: CASSTLQGELETQYF.

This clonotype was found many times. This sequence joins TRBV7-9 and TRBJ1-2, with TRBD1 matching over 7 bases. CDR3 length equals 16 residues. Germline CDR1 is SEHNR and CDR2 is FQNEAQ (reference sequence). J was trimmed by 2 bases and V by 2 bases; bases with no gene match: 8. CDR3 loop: CASSLPGGMNNYGYTF. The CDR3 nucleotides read TGTGCCAGCAGCTTACCAGGGGGTATGAACAACTATGGCTACACCTTC. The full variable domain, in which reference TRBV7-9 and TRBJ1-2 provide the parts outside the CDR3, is DTGVSQNPRHKITKRGQNVTFRCDPISEHNRLYWYRQTLGQGPEFLTYFQNEAQLEKSRLLSDRFSAERPKGSFSTLEIQRTEQGDSAMYLCASSLPGGMNNYGYTFGSGTRLTVV.

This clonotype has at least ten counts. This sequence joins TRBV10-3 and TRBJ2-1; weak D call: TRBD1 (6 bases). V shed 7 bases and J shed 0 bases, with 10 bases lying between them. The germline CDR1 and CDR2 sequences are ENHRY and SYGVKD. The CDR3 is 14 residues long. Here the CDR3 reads CAIKGQSSYNEQFF. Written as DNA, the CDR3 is TGTGCCATCAAAGGACAGAGCTCCTACAATGAGCAGTTCTTC.

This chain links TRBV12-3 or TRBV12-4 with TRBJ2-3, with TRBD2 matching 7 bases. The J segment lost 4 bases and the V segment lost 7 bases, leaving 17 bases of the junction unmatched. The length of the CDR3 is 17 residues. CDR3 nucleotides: TGTGCCAGCAAGAGGAGTACGACTAGCCCTACTCCAGATACGCAGTATTTT. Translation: CASKRSTTSPTPDTQYF.

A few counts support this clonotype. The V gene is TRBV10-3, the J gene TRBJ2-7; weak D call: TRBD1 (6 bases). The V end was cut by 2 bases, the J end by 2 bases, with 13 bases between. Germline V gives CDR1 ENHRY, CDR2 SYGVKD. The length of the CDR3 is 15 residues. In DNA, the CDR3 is TGTGCCATCAGTGAGAAAGGTCAGGGGACCTACGAGCAGTACTTC. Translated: CAISEKGQGTYEQYF.

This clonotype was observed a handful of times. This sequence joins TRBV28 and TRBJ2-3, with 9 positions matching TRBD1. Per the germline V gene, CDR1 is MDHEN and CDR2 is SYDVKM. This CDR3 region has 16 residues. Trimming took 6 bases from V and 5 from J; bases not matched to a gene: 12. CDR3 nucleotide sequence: TGTGCCAGCAGAAACAGGGGGCTTGCAGTTAAAGATACGCAGTATTTT. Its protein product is CASRNRGLAVKDTQYF.